This T cell receptor (beta chain) was sequenced for a study of cytomegalovirus exposure and HLA in healthy donors. Note on this clone: Its antigen is undetermined.

PCR amplification relied on 60 Vbeta primers (plus 13 Jbeta primers). Method: immunoSEQ multiplex PCR; TCRdb's copy keeps in-frame clones and lacks some. The sample consists of tens of thousands of clones, 78% of them appearing once. The study sampled nominally healthy donors, though unrecorded immune exposures were likely. Findings and caveats of the study: Most subjects' HLA-A and HLA-B alleles were reportedly predicted from TCR beta sequences. Later analysis revealed greater clonal expansion in HLA-associated TCR beta chains than in equally common others.

The CDR3 runs 15 residues. Losses at the gene ends were 8 bases for V and 5 bases for J; bases not matched to a gene: 13. Germline lookup yields CDR1 MNHEY and CDR2 SVGAGI. The receptor was isolated from a male donor in good health and CMV-seropositive. The genes are TRBV6-5 and TRBJ2-5, with TRBD1 matching over 8 bases. The sample was PBMCs. This chain's CDR3 is CASCPGGAATETQYF. DNA for the CDR3: TGTGCCAGCTGTCCAGGGGGCGCAGCGACGGAGACCCAGTACTTC.